The next 7 T cell receptor beta chains were all read from a single sample in a study of T cell changes during pregnancy in multiple sclerosis. Assay: immunoSEQ multiplex PCR; the TCRdb copy retains only in-frame clones and omits some. The sample lists around 100,000 clones, 90% occurring once. The specimen comprised peripheral blood, sampled in the second trimester of pregnancy. The receptors were gathered from a female donor in good health, enrolled as a control in a pregnancy study.

The chain employs TRBV2 and TRBJ2-1; a weak D match, TRBD1 (6 bases). Per the germline V gene, CDR1 is SNHLY and CDR2 is FYNNEI. This CDR3 has 13 amino acids. The ends were cut back, 8 bases at V and 6 bases at J, with 14 bases in the middle. CDR3 DNA sequence: TGTGCCAGCGATCAAACAGGGATCAATGAGCAGTTCTTC. The encoded protein is CASDQTGINEQFF. The complete variable domain, with remaining parts taken from reference TRBV2 and TRBJ2-1, reads EPEVTQTPSHQVTQMGQEVILRCVPISNHLYFYWYRQILGQKVEFLVSFYNNEISEKSEIFDDQFSVERPDGSNFTLKIRSTKLEDSAMYFCASDQTGINEQFFGPGTRLTVL.

The rearrangement links TRBV27 to TRBJ2-2; 13 nucleotides align to TRBD2. The CDR3 has 15 amino acids. Trimming at V came to 5 bases and at J to 8 bases, leaving 5 bases not matched to a gene. Germline CDR1 MNHEY, CDR2 SMNVEV (reference sequence). The CDR3 region has the DNA TGTGCCAGCAGTCTCCCGGGACTAGCGGGGGGGGAGCTGTTTTTT. Protein sequence: CASSLPGLAGGELFF.

V is TRBV18 and J is TRBJ2-4, with 8 bases that match TRBD1. Germline CDR1 and CDR2: KGHSH and LQKENI. V dropped 3 bases and J dropped 6; count of bases not matched to a gene: 7. There are 15 residues in the CDR3. For the CDR3, the DNA is TGTGCCAGCTCACCCGGACAGGGTAGTCGAAACATTCAGTACTTC. Residues: CASSPGQGSRNIQYF. Full variable domain (missing parts from reference TRBV18 and TRBJ2-4): NAGVMQNPRHLVRRRGQEARLRCSPMKGHSHVYWYRQLPEEGLKFMVYLQKENIIDESGMPKERFSAEFPKEGPSILRIQQVVRGDSAAYFCASSPGQGSRNIQYFGAGTRLSVL.

This clone was seen a single time. V is TRBV28 and J is TRBJ2-7; 9 nucleotides agree with TRBD2. Germline values: CDR1 MDHEN, CDR2 SYDVKM. J lost 1 base, V lost 6 bases, and 10 bases had no gene match. CDR3 size: 16 residues. The CDR3 protein is CASSISGSSRSYEQYF. The CDR3 DNA sequence: TGTGCCAGCAGCATTAGCGGGAGTTCTCGATCCTACGAGCAGTACTTC.

The count of this clone is one. The chain employs TRBV28 and TRBJ1-1, with 7 bases lining up with TRBD1. This CDR3 has 15 residues. Unmatched junction bases numbered 9, after V lost 7 bases and J lost 1 base. Germline V lookup: CDR1 MDHEN, CDR2 SYDVKM. The DNA for the CDR3 is TGTGCCAGCACATTCCCTCGGACAGGGAACACTGAAGCTTTCTTT. Translating it yields CASTFPRTGNTEAFF.

This rearrangement joins TRBV29-1 to TRBJ2-2, with TRBD1 as a possible D gene (5 bases). Germline V gene lookup returns CDR1 SQVTM and CDR2 ANQGSEA. The CDR3 loop spans 12 amino acids. Trimming stripped 4 bases from V and 3 bases from J, with 6 bases between. CDR3 protein: CSVVTDTGELFF. In DNA form, the CDR3 reads TGCAGCGTTGTGACAGACACCGGGGAGCTGTTTTTT.

V usage is TRBV28 and J usage is TRBJ1-5; D is unresolved. Deletions cut 3 bases from V and 2 bases from J, with 8 bases between. CDR1 is MDHEN and CDR2 is SYDVKM in the germline V gene. CDR3 size: 14 residues. CDR3 DNA: TGTGCCAGCAGTTTCGCCGGGGGCAATCAGCCCCAGCATTTT. Amino acid sequence: CASSFAGGNQPQHF.